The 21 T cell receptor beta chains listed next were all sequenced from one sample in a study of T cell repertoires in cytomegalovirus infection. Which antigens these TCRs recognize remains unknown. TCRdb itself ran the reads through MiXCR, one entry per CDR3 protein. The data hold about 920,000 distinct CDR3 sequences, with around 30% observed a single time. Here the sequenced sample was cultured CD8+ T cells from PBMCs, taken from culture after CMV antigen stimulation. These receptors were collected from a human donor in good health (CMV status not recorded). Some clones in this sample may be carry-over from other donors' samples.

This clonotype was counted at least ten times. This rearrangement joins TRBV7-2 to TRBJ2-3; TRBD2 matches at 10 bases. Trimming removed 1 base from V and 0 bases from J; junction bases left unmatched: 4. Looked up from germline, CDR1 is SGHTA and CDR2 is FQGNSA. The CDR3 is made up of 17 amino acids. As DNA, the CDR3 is TGTGCCAGCAGCTTAGATCTTAGCGGGGGGAGCACAGATACGCAGTATTTT. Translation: CASSLDLSGGSTDTQYF. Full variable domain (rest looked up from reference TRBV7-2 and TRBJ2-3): GAGVSQSPSNKVTEKGKDVELRCDPISGHTALYWYRQSLGQGLEFLIYFQGNSAPDKSGLPSDRFSAERTGGSVSTLTIQRTQQEDSAVYLCASSLDLSGGSTDTQYFGPGTRLTVL.

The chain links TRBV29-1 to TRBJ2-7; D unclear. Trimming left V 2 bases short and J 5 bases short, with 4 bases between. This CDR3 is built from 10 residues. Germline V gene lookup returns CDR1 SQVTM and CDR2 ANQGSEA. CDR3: CSVESHEQYF. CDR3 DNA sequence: TGCAGCGTTGAATCCCACGAGCAGTACTTC.

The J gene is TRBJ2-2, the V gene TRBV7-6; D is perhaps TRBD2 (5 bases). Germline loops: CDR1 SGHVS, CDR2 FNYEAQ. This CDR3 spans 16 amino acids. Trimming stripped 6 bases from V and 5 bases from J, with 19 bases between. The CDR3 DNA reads TGTGCCAGCAGTCATTCCCAACGGGGTGGGACCGGGGAGCTGTTTTTT. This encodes CASSHSQRGGTGELFF.

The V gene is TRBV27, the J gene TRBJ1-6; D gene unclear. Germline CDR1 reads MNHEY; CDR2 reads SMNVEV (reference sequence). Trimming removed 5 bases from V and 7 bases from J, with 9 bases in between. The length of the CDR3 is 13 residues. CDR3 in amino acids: CASSEGPNSPLHF. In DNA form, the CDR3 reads TGTGCCAGCAGTGAAGGACCAAATTCACCCCTCCACTTT.

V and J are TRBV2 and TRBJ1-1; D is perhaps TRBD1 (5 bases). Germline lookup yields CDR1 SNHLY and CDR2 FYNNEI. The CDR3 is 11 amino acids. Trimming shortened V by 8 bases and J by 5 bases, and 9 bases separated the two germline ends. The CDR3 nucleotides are TGTGCCAGCCACGGGGGAACTGAAGCTTTCTTT. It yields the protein CASHGGTEAFF. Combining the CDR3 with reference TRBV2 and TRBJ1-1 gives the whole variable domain EPEVTQTPSHQVTQMGQEVILRCVPISNHLYFYWYRQILGQKVEFLVSFYNNEISEKSEIFDDQFSVERPDGSNFTLKIRSTKLEDSAMYFCASHGGTEAFFGQGTRLTVV.

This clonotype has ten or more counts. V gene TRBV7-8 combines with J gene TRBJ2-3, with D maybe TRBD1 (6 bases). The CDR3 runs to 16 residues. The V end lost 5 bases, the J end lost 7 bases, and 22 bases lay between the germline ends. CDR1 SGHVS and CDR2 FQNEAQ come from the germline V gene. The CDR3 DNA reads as TGTGCCAGCAGCCCCCCCCAGGGGATGGGGGCAAATACGCAGTATTTT. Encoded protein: CASSPPQGMGANTQYF.

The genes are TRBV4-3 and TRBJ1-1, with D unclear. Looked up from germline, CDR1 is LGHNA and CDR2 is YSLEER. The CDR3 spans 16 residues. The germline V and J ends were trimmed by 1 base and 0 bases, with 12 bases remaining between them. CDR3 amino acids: CASSQGYGSMNTEAFF. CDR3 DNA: TGCGCCAGCAGCCAAGGGTACGGCAGTATGAACACTGAAGCTTTCTTT.

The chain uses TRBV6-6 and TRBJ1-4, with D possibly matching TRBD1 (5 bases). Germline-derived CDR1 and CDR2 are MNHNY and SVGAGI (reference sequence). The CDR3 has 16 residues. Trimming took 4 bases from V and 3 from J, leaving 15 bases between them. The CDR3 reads CASSSQEESPNEKLFF. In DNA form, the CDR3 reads TGTGCCAGCAGTTCACAGGAGGAGAGTCCTAATGAAAAACTGTTTTTT.

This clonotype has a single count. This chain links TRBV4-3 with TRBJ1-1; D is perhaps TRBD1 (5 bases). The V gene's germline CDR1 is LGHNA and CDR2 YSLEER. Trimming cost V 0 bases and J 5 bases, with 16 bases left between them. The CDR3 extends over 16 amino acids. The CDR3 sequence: CASSQDLGGGFTEAFF. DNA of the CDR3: TGCGCCAGCAGCCAAGATCTTGGTGGGGGATTTACTGAAGCTTTCTTT.

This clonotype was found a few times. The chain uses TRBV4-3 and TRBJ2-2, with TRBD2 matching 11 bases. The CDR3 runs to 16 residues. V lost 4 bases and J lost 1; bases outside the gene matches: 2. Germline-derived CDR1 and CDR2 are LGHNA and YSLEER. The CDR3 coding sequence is TGCGCCAGCAGCCTGACTAGCGGGGTGAACACCGGGGAGCTGTTTTTT. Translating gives CASSLTSGVNTGELFF.

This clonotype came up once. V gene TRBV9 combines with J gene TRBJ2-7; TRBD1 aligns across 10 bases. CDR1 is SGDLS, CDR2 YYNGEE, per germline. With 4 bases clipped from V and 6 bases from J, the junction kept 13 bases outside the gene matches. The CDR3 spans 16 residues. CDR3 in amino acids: CASSPRSGTGDGEQYF. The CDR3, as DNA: TGTGCCAGCAGCCCAAGGTCCGGGACAGGGGATGGCGAGCAGTACTTC.

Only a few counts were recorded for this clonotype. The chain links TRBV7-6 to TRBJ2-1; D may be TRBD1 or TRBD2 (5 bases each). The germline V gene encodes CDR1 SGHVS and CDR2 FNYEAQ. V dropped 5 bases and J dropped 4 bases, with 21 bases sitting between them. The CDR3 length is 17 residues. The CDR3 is CASSTDSGWGKYNEQFF. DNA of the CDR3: TGTGCCAGCAGCACTGACAGTGGTTGGGGGAAGTACAATGAGCAGTTCTTC.

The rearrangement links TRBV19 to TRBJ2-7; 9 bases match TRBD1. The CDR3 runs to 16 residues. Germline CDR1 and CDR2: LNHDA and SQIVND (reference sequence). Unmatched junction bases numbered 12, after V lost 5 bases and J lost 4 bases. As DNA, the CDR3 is TGTGCCAGTAGTTTGGCGGGCGGACAGGGGATTTACGAGCAGTACTTC. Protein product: CASSLAGGQGIYEQYF.

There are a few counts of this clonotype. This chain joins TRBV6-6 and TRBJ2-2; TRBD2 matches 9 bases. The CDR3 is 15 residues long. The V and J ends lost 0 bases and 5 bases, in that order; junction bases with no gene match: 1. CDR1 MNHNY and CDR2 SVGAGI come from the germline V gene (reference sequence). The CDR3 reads CASSYSGLATGELFF. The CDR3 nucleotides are TGTGCCAGCAGTTACTCCGGACTAGCGACCGGGGAGCTGTTTTTT.

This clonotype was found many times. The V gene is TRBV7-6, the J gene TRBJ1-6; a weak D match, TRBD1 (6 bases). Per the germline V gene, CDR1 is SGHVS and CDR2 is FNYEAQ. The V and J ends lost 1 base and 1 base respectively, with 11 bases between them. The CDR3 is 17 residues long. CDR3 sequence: CASSLGSQGSYNSPLHF. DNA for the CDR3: TGTGCCAGCAGCTTAGGATCCCAGGGGTCCTATAATTCACCCCTCCACTTT.

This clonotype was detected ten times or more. This chain's CDR3 is CASSLVQGATSYNEQFF. The CDR3 DNA reads as TGTGCCAGCAGCTTAGTCCAGGGCGCAACTTCCTACAATGAGCAGTTCTTC. V gene TRBV7-2 combines with J gene TRBJ2-1; a weak D match, TRBD1 (5 bases). CDR3 size: 17 residues. The V end was cut by 1 base, the J end by 1 base, with 14 bases between. The germline V gene has CDR1 SGHTA and CDR2 FQGNSA.

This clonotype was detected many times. This CDR3 reads CASTFGTSGNYEQYV. The CDR3 DNA reads as TGTGCCAGCACCTTCGGGACTAGCGGAAACTACGAGCAGTACGTC. The genes are TRBV6-2 or TRBV6-3 and TRBJ2-7; 11 bases fit TRBD2. Germline V gives CDR1 MNHEY, CDR2 SVGEGT. The CDR3 is 15 residues long. Trimming at V came to 7 bases and at J to 3 bases, leaving 8 bases not matched to a gene.

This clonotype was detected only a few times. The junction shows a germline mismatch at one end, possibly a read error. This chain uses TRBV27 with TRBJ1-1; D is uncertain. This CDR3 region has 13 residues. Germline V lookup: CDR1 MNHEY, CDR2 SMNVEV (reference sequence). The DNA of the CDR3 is TGTGCCAACAGTTTATCCGGGAACACTGAAGCTTTCTTT. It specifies CANSLSGNTEAFF.

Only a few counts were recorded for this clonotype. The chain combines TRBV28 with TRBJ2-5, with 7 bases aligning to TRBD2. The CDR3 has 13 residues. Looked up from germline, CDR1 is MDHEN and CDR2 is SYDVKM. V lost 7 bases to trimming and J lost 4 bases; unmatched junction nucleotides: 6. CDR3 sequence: CASTVPGGETQYF. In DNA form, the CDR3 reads TGTGCCAGCACCGTACCGGGGGGAGAGACCCAGTACTTC. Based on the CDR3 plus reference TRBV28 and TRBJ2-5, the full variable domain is DVKVTQSSRYLVKRTGEKVFLECVQDMDHENMFWYRQDPGLGLRLIYFSYDVKMKEKGDIPEGYSVSREKKERFSLILESASTNQTSMYLCASTVPGGETQYFGPGTRLLVL.

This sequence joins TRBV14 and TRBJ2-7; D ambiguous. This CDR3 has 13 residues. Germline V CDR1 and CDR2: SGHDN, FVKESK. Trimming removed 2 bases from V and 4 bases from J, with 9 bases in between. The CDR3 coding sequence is TGTGCCAGCAGCCAACGATCAGCGTACGAGCAGTACTTC. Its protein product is CASSQRSAYEQYF.

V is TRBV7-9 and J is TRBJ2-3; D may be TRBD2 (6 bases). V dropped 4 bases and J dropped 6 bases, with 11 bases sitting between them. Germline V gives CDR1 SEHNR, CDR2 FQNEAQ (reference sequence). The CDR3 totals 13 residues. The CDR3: CASSYGGVDTQYF. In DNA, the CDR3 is TGTGCCAGCAGCTATGGAGGGGTGGATACGCAGTATTTT.